These 12 T cell receptor beta chains originate from one sample sequenced in a study of T cell responses to AZD1222 COVID-19 vaccine. Profiling relied on immunoSEQ multiplex PCR, and the TCRdb table lists in-frame clones only, not all of them. The sample lists approximately 120,000 clones; 80% to 95% were seen once. The sample was peripheral blood, taken on day 0 of AZD1222 vaccination. All receptors derive from an adult in good health.

In DNA, the CDR3 is TGTGCCACCGGGGACAGCCCTAACTATGGCTACACCTTC. Protein: CATGDSPNYGYTF. The chain uses TRBV28 and TRBJ1-2; TRBD1 aligns across 7 bases. CDR1 is MDHEN and CDR2 is SYDVKM in the germline V gene. The CDR3 is made up of 13 amino acids. The junction had 5 bases not matched to a gene; V was cut back by 10 bases and J by 0 bases.

This clone is a singleton in its sample. The V gene is TRBV2, the J gene TRBJ1-2, with D maybe TRBD1 (5 bases). This CDR3 region has 13 residues. The ends were cut back, 5 bases at V and 8 bases at J, with 15 bases in the middle. Germline lookup yields CDR1 SNHLY and CDR2 FYNNEI. CDR3 protein: CASSNQGIEGYTF. The CDR3 DNA reads TGTGCCAGCAGTAACCAGGGAATAGAGGGCTACACCTTC.

The V gene is TRBV28, the J gene TRBJ2-2; D possibly corresponds to TRBD1 (6 bases). The V gene's germline CDR1 is MDHEN and CDR2 SYDVKM. Trimming pared 6 bases from V and 1 base from J, leaving 9 bases between. The CDR3 covers 14 residues. The DNA of the CDR3 is TGTGCCAGCAGGAAGGGACAGAACACCGGGGAGCTGTTTTTT. It codes for CASRKGQNTGELFF.

This rearrangement joins TRBV18 to TRBJ1-5; D is unclear. This CDR3 spans 15 amino acids. Germline lookup yields CDR1 KGHSH and CDR2 LQKENI. Trimming pared 3 bases from V and 3 bases from J, leaving 12 bases between. The CDR3 nucleotides read TGTGCCAGCTCACCCTGGCAAGTGACCAATCAGCCCCAGCATTTT. Protein: CASSPWQVTNQPQHF.

This chain links TRBV19 with TRBJ1-3; D gene ambiguous. Per germline, CDR1 LNHDA and CDR2 SQIVND (reference sequence). Trimming left V 3 bases short and J 0 bases short, with 12 bases between. The CDR3 sequence is 16 residues long. In DNA form, the CDR3 reads TGTGCCAGTAGTATGGAGAGGGCCATCTCTGGAAACACCATATATTTT. Its translation is CASSMERAISGNTIYF.

This chain connects TRBV6-5 to TRBJ1-1; D uncertain. This CDR3 has 15 amino acids. The V end was cut by 10 bases, the J end by 1 base, with 19 bases between. CDR1 and CDR2 from the germline V gene are MNHEY and SVGAGI. For the CDR3, the DNA is TGTGCCACCCGGAGAACACGGGGAGGGAACACTGAAGCTTTCTTT. It specifies CATRRTRGGNTEAFF.

This chain joins TRBV6-5 and TRBJ2-2, with unresolved D. From germline, CDR1 is MNHEY and CDR2 SVGAGI. This CDR3 region has 15 residues. Trimming pared 6 bases from V and 4 bases from J, leaving 15 bases between. The CDR3 sequence: CASRTYSRATGELFF. For the CDR3, the DNA is TGTGCCAGCAGGACGTATTCTAGGGCCACCGGGGAGCTGTTTTTT.

The J gene is TRBJ2-5, the V gene TRBV30; D may be TRBD1 (5 bases). The ends were cut back, 5 bases at V and 2 bases at J, with 9 bases in the middle. Germline V gene lookup returns CDR1 GTSNPN and CDR2 SVGIG (reference sequence). This CDR3 has 12 amino acids. CDR3 sequence reads: CAWEQAQETQYF. The CDR3 DNA reads TGTGCCTGGGAACAGGCGCAAGAGACCCAGTACTTC.

The rearrangement joins TRBV7-3 to TRBJ2-1; D ambiguous. The CDR3 runs 15 residues. The V end lost 5 bases, the J end lost 2 bases, and 13 bases lay between the germline ends. Germline CDR1 reads SGHTA; CDR2 reads FQGTGA. CDR3 DNA sequence: TGTGCCAGCAGCCCAGACCGGGCCACCTACAATGAGCAGTTCTTC. This codes for CASSPDRATYNEQFF. Supplemented by reference TRBV7-3 and TRBJ2-1, the full variable domain reads GAGVSQTPSNKVTEKGKYVELRCDPISGHTALYWYRQSLGQGPEFLIYFQGTGAADDSGLPNDRFFAVRPEGSVSTLKIQRTERGDSAVYLCASSPDRATYNEQFFGPGTRLTVL.

This clone was counted between two and nine times. The chain links TRBV5-4 to TRBJ2-3; weak D call: TRBD2 (5 bases). The CDR3 runs 14 residues. V was pared by 6 bases and J by 6 bases, with 17 bases between. Germline V gene data show CDR1 as SGHNT and CDR2 as YYREEE (reference sequence). DNA of the CDR3: TGTGCCAGCACCCCCAGCGGCCATGATGATACGCAGTATTTT. Translating gives CASTPSGHDDTQYF. Filled out from reference TRBV5-4 and TRBJ2-3, the complete variable domain reads ETGVTQSPTHLIKTRGQQVTLRCSSQSGHNTVSWYQQALGQGPQFIFQYYREEENGRGNFPPRFSGLQFPNYSSELNVNALELDDSALYLCASTPSGHDDTQYFGPGTRLTVL.

The genes are TRBV20-1 and TRBJ2-2; possibly TRBD1 for D (7 bases). This CDR3 comprises 14 residues. Germline V gives CDR1 DFQATT, CDR2 SNEGSKA (reference sequence). The ends were cut back, 3 bases at V and 4 bases at J, with 12 bases in the middle. CDR3 bases: TGCAGTGCTAGTTCCCAGGGGGGCACCGGGGAGCTGTTTTTT. The encoded protein is CSASSQGGTGELFF.

The genes are TRBV7-3 and TRBJ2-2; D is perhaps TRBD2 (5 bases). The germline gives CDR1 SGHTA, CDR2 FQGTGA. The ends were cut back, 1 base at V and 4 bases at J, with 10 bases in the middle. This CDR3 has 15 residues. The CDR3 reads CASSLNRAGTGELFF. CDR3 DNA sequence: TGTGCCAGCAGCTTAAATAGGGCGGGCACCGGGGAGCTGTTTTTT.